A single T cell receptor beta chain is shown here with its context. Authors' methods: Reference gene primer amplification gave estimated nucleated cell counts. The data were produced by immunoSEQ multiplex PCR, yet TCRdb's version contains in-frame clones alone and is incomplete. V and J calls and clone size follow that table, whereas D and trimming were derived from the DNA. The sample lists hundreds of thousands of clones, around 87% occurring once. With V trimmed by 2 bases and J by 0 bases, 14 bases remained unmatched. There are 19 residues in the CDR3. The V gene's germline CDR1 is SGHTA and CDR2 FQGNSA. The sample originates from a study of blood T cell repertoires in COVID-19. Turning to the study itself: For recovered donors of Cohort 3, there were two negative PCRs, clearance, or symptom resolution.

This TCR derives from a middle-aged man in a cohort exposed to, infected with or recovered from COVID-19 (not recorded which). This sequence joins TRBV7-2 and TRBJ1-1; the match to TRBD1 covers 8 bases. The sample consisted of PBMCs or T cells enriched from blood (not recorded which). CDR3 nucleotides: TGTGCCAGCAGCTTAAAGGGGGCGGGACAGGCAGTCATGAACACTGAAGCTTTCTTT. The encoded protein is CASSLKGAGQAVMNTEAFF.